This T cell receptor beta chain was captured in a study of graft-versus-host responses after intestinal transplantation. Study-level background: Once they had received anti-thymocyte globulin induction, all recipients took tacrolimus and steroids for roughly three years.

Whole-study findings and limits: Detected in recipient marrow were GvH clones, some of which were first observed in ileum or blood. Graft-donor T cell macrochimerism coincided with high graft-versus-host to host-versus-graft clonal ratios in allografts.

Points on this clone: What it recognizes is unknown.

This CDR3 is 15 amino acids long. CDR1 and CDR2 from the germline V gene are SGHNT and YYREEE (reference sequence). V was pared by 4 bases and J by 2 bases, with 16 bases between. Libraries were prepared by immunoSEQ multiplex PCR; TCRdb keeps only in-frame clonotypes and omits some of them. This table has 43,000 or so clones, about 95% appearing once. The sample was PBMCs, taken around 330 days after intestinal transplant. This clonotype was sampled from a human patient who received an intestinal transplant, so some T cells may come from the graft donor. This rearrangement joins TRBV5-4 to TRBJ2-7; D is possibly TRBD1 or TRBD2 (6 bases each). The CDR3 DNA follows: TGTGCCAGCAGCCCCTCGGGAGACAGGACCTACGAGCAGTACTTC. This codes for CASSPSGDRTYEQYF.